This is a list of T cell receptor beta chains from one sample in a study of cytomegalovirus exposure and HLA in healthy donors. Here immunoSEQ multiplex PCR was the method, and the copy in TCRdb shows in-frame clones only, minus some. There are roughly 200,000 clones in the sample; 79% occur only once, and roughly 4.5% lies in the top ten. The sequenced sample consisted of PBMCs. These receptors were obtained from a woman aged 30 to 39 in good health and CMV-seropositive. Each CDR3 is given with its conserved first and last residue. A D gene is named only where the DNA matches it firmly. Only some rows state a clone size, as once, few, many or a class for expanded clones.

TRBV5-4,TRBJ2-1,NA,NA,CASSLGGYNEQFF,TGTGCCAGCAGCTTGGGAGGTTACAATGAGCAGTTCTTC
TRBV25-1,TRBJ2-7,once,TRBD1,CASSVSIGGASAEQYF,TGTGCCAGCAGTGTATCCATAGGGGGCGCTTCCGCCGAGCAGTACTTC
TRBV6-1,TRBJ2-7,NA,NA,CASSWGPEQYF,TGTGCCAGCAGTTGGGGGCCCGAGCAGTACTTC
TRBV19,TRBJ2-1,few,NA,CASSQYNEQFF,TGTGCCAGTAGCCAGTACAATGAGCAGTTCTTC
TRBV18,TRBJ2-3,NA,TRBD2,CASSSLAGITDTQYF,TGTGCCAGCTCATCACTAGCGGGGATTACAGATACGCAGTATTTT
TRBV29-1,TRBJ2-1,NA,NA,CSVEPTVSYNEQFF,TGCAGCGTTGAGCCGACAGTATCCTACAATGAGCAGTTCTTC
TRBV9,TRBJ1-4,NA,NA,CASSVDEGSNEKLFF,TGTGCCAGCAGCGTAGATGAGGGTTCTAATGAAAAACTGTTTTTT
TRBV7-9,TRBJ2-5,NA,TRBD2,CASSGGLAGDGGTQYF,TGTGCCAGCAGCGGCGGACTAGCGGGAGACGGGGGGACCCAGTACTTC
TRBV9,TRBJ1-1,NA,TRBD1,CASSTDPGTAFSPTEAFF,TGTGCCAGCAGCACCGACCCCGGGACAGCTTTCTCTCCCACTGAAGCTTTCTTT
TRBV27,TRBJ2-7,once,NA,CASGPGTKFYEQYF,TGTGCCAGCGGTCCAGGGACAAAGTTCTACGAGCAGTACTTC
TRBV7-7,TRBJ2-3,NA,TRBD2,CASSLAGTSGKITDTQYF,TGTGCCAGCAGCTTGGCCGGGACTAGCGGGAAGATCACAGATACGCAGTATTTT
TRBV25-1,TRBJ1-1,NA,NA,CASSVTGGTAFF,TGTGCCAGCAGCGTGACAGGAGGTACGGCTTTCTTT